This T cell receptor (beta chain) appears in the sequencing data of a study of T cell responses to AZD1222 COVID-19 vaccine. Profiled with immunoSEQ multiplex PCR; TCRdb holds only in-frame clones, not every one. Among under 50,000 clones listed, about four fifths were seen once. The CDR3 is 16 residues long. The trim removed 6 bases at V and 4 bases at J, leaving 12 bases unmatched. CDR1 SNHLY and CDR2 FYNNEI come from the germline V gene. The sequence was collected from an adult who received the MenACWY meningococcal vaccine as a control. This specimen was peripheral blood, taken 28 days after the second dose of the MenACWY control vaccine. This chain joins TRBV2 and TRBJ2-7, with 10 bases matching TRBD1. CDR3: CASSLDRDRGAYEQYF. CDR3 coding DNA: TGTGCCAGCAGCCTCGATAGGGACAGGGGCGCATACGAGCAGTACTTC.